Listed below are T cell receptor beta chains from one sample, sequenced in a study of blood T cell repertoires in COVID-19. TCRdb keeps only in-frame clones here, not all; method: immunoSEQ multiplex PCR. The repertoire holds over 140,000 clones, with about 79% as singletons. The sample comprised peripheral blood. Every receptor here comes from a woman of 80 years or more with active or convalescent COVID-19. Each CDR3 is given with its conserved first and last residue. The D gene is left open where the match is weak. Clone size is shown for a subset of rows, as once, few, many or a class of expanded clone.

D gene: NA
clone size: many
V gene: TRBV7-2
J gene: TRBJ2-7
CDR3 length: 13
CDR3 protein: CASSNPPTSEQYF
CDR3 DNA: TGTGCCAGCAGCAACCCCCCGACTAGCGAGCAGTACTTC

D gene: TRBD1
clone size: NA
V gene: TRBV5-5
J gene: TRBJ2-2
CDR3 length: 15
CDR3 protein: CASSPYRGNTGELFF
CDR3 DNA: TGTGCCAGCAGCCCTTACAGGGGGAACACCGGGGAGCTGTTTTTT

D gene: NA
clone size: NA
V gene: TRBV5-4
J gene: TRBJ2-5
CDR3 length: 14
CDR3 protein: CASSLSVQGETQYF
CDR3 DNA: TGTGCCAGCAGCTTATCGGTACAGGGAGAGACCCAGTACTTC

D gene: TRBD1
clone size: NA
V gene: TRBV2
J gene: TRBJ1-4
CDR3 length: 16
CDR3 protein: CASSSGQGSTNEKLFF
CDR3 DNA: TGTGCCAGCAGTTCGGGACAGGGATCAACTAATGAAAAACTGTTTTTT

D gene: NA
clone size: NA
V gene: TRBV6-5
J gene: TRBJ1-5
CDR3 length: 13
CDR3 protein: CASGREIVRPQHF
CDR3 DNA: TGTGCCAGCGGGAGAGAGATCGTGAGGCCCCAGCATTTT

D gene: NA
clone size: many
V gene: TRBV19
J gene: TRBJ2-2
CDR3 length: 15
CDR3 protein: CASKYGEMNTGELFF
CDR3 DNA: TGTGCCAGTAAATACGGGGAGATGAACACCGGGGAGCTGTTTTTT

D gene: TRBD1
clone size: NA
V gene: TRBV11-2
J gene: TRBJ1-2
CDR3 length: 14
CDR3 protein: CASSLNRGQNGYTF
CDR3 DNA: TGTGCCAGCAGCCTCAACAGGGGGCAAAATGGCTACACCTTC

D gene: NA
clone size: NA
V gene: TRBV5-1
J gene: TRBJ1-4
CDR3 length: 17
CDR3 protein: CASSARQNAARQEKLFF
CDR3 DNA: TGCGCCAGCAGCGCTCGCCAGAATGCAGCCCGACAGGAAAAACTGTTTTTT

D gene: TRBD1
clone size: NA
V gene: TRBV9
J gene: TRBJ1-2
CDR3 length: 17
CDR3 protein: CASSFSTGGAGSGGYTF
CDR3 DNA: TGTGCCAGCAGCTTTTCGACAGGGGGCGCGGGATCGGGTGGCTACACCTTC

D gene: TRBD1
clone size: few
V gene: TRBV18
J gene: TRBJ2-7
CDR3 length: 15
CDR3 protein: CASSPSTGDTYEQYF
CDR3 DNA: TGTGCCAGCTCACCCTCGACAGGGGACACCTACGAGCAGTACTTC

D gene: NA
clone size: NA
V gene: TRBV18
J gene: TRBJ1-1
CDR3 length: 12
CDR3 protein: CASSRGDSEAFF
CDR3 DNA: TGTGCCAGCTCACGGGGGGATTCTGAAGCTTTCTTT

D gene: TRBD2
clone size: NA
V gene: TRBV6-6
J gene: TRBJ2-6
CDR3 length: 17
CDR3 protein: CASRRAGTSSGANVLTF
CDR3 DNA: TGTGCCAGCAGGCGAGCGGGGACGAGCTCTGGGGCCAACGTCCTGACTTTC

D gene: NA
clone size: NA
V gene: TRBV27
J gene: TRBJ2-2
CDR3 length: 15
CDR3 protein: CASEAFPGNTGELFF
CDR3 DNA: TGTGCCAGCGAAGCATTCCCGGGGAACACCGGGGAGCTGTTTTTT

D gene: NA
clone size: NA
V gene: TRBV5-5
J gene: TRBJ1-1
CDR3 length: 13
CDR3 protein: CASSLGLPTEAFF
CDR3 DNA: TGTGCCAGCAGCTTGGGTCTCCCCACTGAAGCTTTCTTT

D gene: NA
clone size: NA
V gene: TRBV30
J gene: TRBJ1-6
CDR3 length: 17
CDR3 protein: CAWSVPGRLIYNSPLHF
CDR3 DNA: TGTGCCTGGAGTGTTCCAGGCAGGCTAATCTATAATTCACCCCTCCACTTT

D gene: TRBD1
clone size: many
V gene: TRBV9
J gene: TRBJ2-7
CDR3 length: 15
CDR3 protein: CASSVSGQGGYEQYF
CDR3 DNA: TGTGCCAGCAGCGTATCGGGACAGGGAGGATACGAGCAGTACTTC

D gene: TRBD1
clone size: NA
V gene: TRBV3-1/TRBV3-2
J gene: TRBJ2-5
CDR3 length: 16
CDR3 protein: CASSPGQGGDQETQYF
CDR3 DNA: TGTGCCAGCAGCCCTGGACAGGGTGGGGACCAAGAGACCCAGTACTTC

D gene: NA
clone size: NA
V gene: TRBV11-2
J gene: TRBJ1-6
CDR3 length: 18
CDR3 protein: CASSLNPAGGQDNSPLHF
CDR3 DNA: TGTGCCAGCAGCTTAAATCCAGCGGGCGGCCAGGATAATTCACCCCTCCACTTT

D gene: NA
clone size: NA
V gene: TRBV5-6
J gene: TRBJ2-1
CDR3 length: 12
CDR3 protein: CASSHRDNEQFF
CDR3 DNA: TGTGCCAGCAGCCACCGCGACAATGAGCAGTTCTTC

D gene: TRBD1
clone size: NA
V gene: TRBV19
J gene: TRBJ1-3
CDR3 length: 17
CDR3 protein: CASSISQGASIGNTIYF
CDR3 DNA: TGTGCCAGTAGTATATCACAGGGGGCCAGTATTGGAAACACCATATATTTT

D gene: NA
clone size: NA
V gene: TRBV2
J gene: TRBJ1-5
CDR3 length: 14
CDR3 protein: CASSQGGGGQPQHF
CDR3 DNA: TGTGCCAGCAGTCAGGGTGGGGGAGGTCAGCCCCAGCATTTT

D gene: NA
clone size: NA
V gene: TRBV28
J gene: TRBJ2-1
CDR3 length: 11
CDR3 protein: CASSRGGEQFF
CDR3 DNA: TGTGCCAGCAGTAGAGGGGGTGAGCAGTTCTTC

D gene: TRBD1
clone size: once
V gene: TRBV7-9
J gene: TRBJ2-1
CDR3 length: 15
CDR3 protein: CASSSDRVRRNEQFF
CDR3 DNA: TGTGCCAGCAGCTCGGACAGGGTACGGAGGAATGAGCAGTTCTTC

D gene: NA
clone size: NA
V gene: TRBV4-3
J gene: TRBJ1-2
CDR3 length: 13
CDR3 protein: CASSQQAGDGYTF
CDR3 DNA: TGCGCCAGCAGCCAACAGGCCGGGGATGGCTACACCTTC

D gene: NA
clone size: NA
V gene: TRBV2
J gene: TRBJ2-3
CDR3 length: 14
CDR3 protein: CASNHGSSTDTQYF
CDR3 DNA: TGTGCCAGCAATCACGGGTCTAGCACAGATACGCAGTATTTT

D gene: NA
clone size: NA
V gene: TRBV19
J gene: TRBJ1-1
CDR3 length: 13
CDR3 protein: CATTLALYTEAFF
CDR3 DNA: TGTGCCACCACCCTGGCCCTTTACACTGAAGCTTTCTTT

D gene: TRBD1
clone size: NA
V gene: TRBV18
J gene: TRBJ1-2
CDR3 length: 13
CDR3 protein: CASSHQGARGYTF
CDR3 DNA: TGTGCCAGCTCACACCAGGGGGCTCGTGGCTACACCTTC

D gene: NA
clone size: once
V gene: TRBV4-3
J gene: TRBJ2-7
CDR3 length: 14
CDR3 protein: CASSQDQLAGEQYF
CDR3 DNA: TGCGCCAGCAGCCAAGATCAACTAGCAGGGGAGCAGTACTTC

D gene: NA
clone size: NA
V gene: TRBV12-3/TRBV12-4
J gene: TRBJ1-1
CDR3 length: 12
CDR3 protein: CASATRGTEAFF
CDR3 DNA: TGTGCCAGCGCCACCCGGGGAACTGAAGCTTTCTTT

D gene: TRBD1
clone size: few
V gene: TRBV5-4
J gene: TRBJ1-2
CDR3 length: 15
CDR3 protein: CASRREQGANYGYTF
CDR3 DNA: TGTGCCAGCAGGCGAGAACAGGGGGCGAACTATGGCTACACCTTC

D gene: NA
clone size: few
V gene: TRBV27
J gene: TRBJ1-1
CDR3 length: 14
CDR3 protein: CASSLMSGVPEAFF
CDR3 DNA: TGTGCCAGCAGTTTAATGTCAGGGGTGCCTGAAGCTTTCTTT

D gene: NA
clone size: NA
V gene: TRBV4-1
J gene: TRBJ1-1
CDR3 length: 16
CDR3 protein: CASSQSQGSANTEAFF
CDR3 DNA: TGCGCCAGCAGCCAATCTCAGGGTAGTGCGAACACTGAAGCTTTCTTT

D gene: NA
clone size: NA
V gene: TRBV30
J gene: TRBJ1-1
CDR3 length: 13
CDR3 protein: CAWSRGRNTEAFF
CDR3 DNA: TGTGCCTGGAGTAGGGGCCGGAACACTGAAGCTTTCTTT

D gene: TRBD2
clone size: NA
V gene: TRBV18
J gene: TRBJ2-1
CDR3 length: 17
CDR3 protein: CASSQRTSASSYNEQFF
CDR3 DNA: TGTGCCAGCTCACAACGGACTAGCGCTTCCTCCTACAATGAGCAGTTCTTC

D gene: NA
clone size: NA
V gene: TRBV3-1/TRBV3-2
J gene: TRBJ1-2
CDR3 length: 13
CDR3 protein: CASSDTANYGYTF
CDR3 DNA: TGTGCCAGCAGTGATACAGCTAACTATGGCTACACCTTC

D gene: TRBD1
clone size: NA
V gene: TRBV6-5
J gene: TRBJ2-7
CDR3 length: 11
CDR3 protein: CASGQVYEQYF
CDR3 DNA: TGTGCCAGCGGACAGGTTTACGAGCAGTACTTC

D gene: NA
clone size: NA
V gene: TRBV5-1
J gene: TRBJ2-3
CDR3 length: 16
CDR3 protein: CASSPGHEASTDTQYF
CDR3 DNA: TGCGCCAGCAGCCCAGGACACGAAGCTAGCACAGATACGCAGTATTTT

D gene: NA
clone size: NA
V gene: TRBV11-2
J gene: TRBJ1-1
CDR3 length: 15
CDR3 protein: CASSLEVGRTTEAFF
CDR3 DNA: TGTGCCAGCAGCTTAGAAGTGGGGCGGACGACTGAAGCTTTCTTT

D gene: TRBD2
clone size: NA
V gene: TRBV2
J gene: TRBJ2-3
CDR3 length: 15
CDR3 protein: CASSGTSGGAETQYF
CDR3 DNA: TGTGCCAGCAGTGGGACTAGCGGGGGGGCAGAGACGCAGTATTTT

D gene: NA
clone size: NA
V gene: TRBV6-1
J gene: TRBJ2-3
CDR3 length: 14
CDR3 protein: CASRRTADTDTQYF
CDR3 DNA: TGTGCCAGCAGACGGACAGCCGACACAGATACGCAGTATTTT

D gene: NA
clone size: many
V gene: TRBV5-4
J gene: TRBJ2-7
CDR3 length: 12
CDR3 protein: CASSNNRDEQYF
CDR3 DNA: TGTGCCAGCAGCAATAACAGGGATGAGCAGTACTTC

D gene: NA
clone size: many
V gene: TRBV28
J gene: TRBJ1-4
CDR3 length: 15
CDR3 protein: CASCSRGTTNEKLFF
CDR3 DNA: TGTGCCAGCTGTAGTCGGGGGACAACTAATGAAAAACTGTTTTTT

D gene: NA
clone size: few
V gene: TRBV12-3/TRBV12-4
J gene: TRBJ2-7
CDR3 length: 12
CDR3 protein: CASSLPPYEQYF
CDR3 DNA: TGTGCCAGCAGTCTACCCCCCTACGAGCAGTACTTC

D gene: TRBD1
clone size: NA
V gene: TRBV5-1
J gene: TRBJ1-1
CDR3 length: 17
CDR3 protein: CASSSTQGAFRLTEAFF
CDR3 DNA: TGCGCCAGCAGCTCAACACAGGGGGCGTTTAGGCTCACTGAAGCTTTCTTT

D gene: NA
clone size: NA
V gene: TRBV19
J gene: TRBJ2-1
CDR3 length: 13
CDR3 protein: CASSIYLGSEQFF
CDR3 DNA: TGTGCCAGTAGTATCTATCTAGGCAGTGAGCAGTTCTTC

D gene: NA
clone size: NA
V gene: TRBV7-2
J gene: TRBJ2-3
CDR3 length: 18
CDR3 protein: CASSLTKFAGASTDTQYF
CDR3 DNA: TGTGCCAGCAGCTTAACCAAATTTGCGGGGGCTAGCACAGATACGCAGTATTTT

D gene: NA
clone size: NA
V gene: TRBV30
J gene: TRBJ1-4
CDR3 length: 14
CDR3 protein: CAWSNRGAREKLFF
CDR3 DNA: TGTGCCTGGAGTAATCGGGGGGCAAGGGAAAAACTGTTTTTT

D gene: NA
clone size: NA
V gene: TRBV2
J gene: TRBJ1-1
CDR3 length: 11
CDR3 protein: CASQDYTEAFF
CDR3 DNA: TGTGCCAGTCAGGATTACACTGAAGCTTTCTTT

D gene: NA
clone size: NA
V gene: TRBV7-9
J gene: TRBJ1-3
CDR3 length: 13
CDR3 protein: CASSLAQGNTIYF
CDR3 DNA: TGTGCCAGCAGCTTAGCTCAGGGAAACACCATATATTTT